This is a list of T cell receptor beta chains from one sample in a study of blood T cells in healthy people across ages. TCRdb re-analysed the 5' RACE reads in MiXCR, keeping a single row per CDR3 protein. The table shows more than 650,000 distinct CDR3 sequences, with around half occurring only once. Sequencing input: blood. These receptors were obtained from a man aged 80 or over in good health. CDR3s include the opening cysteine and the closing phenylalanine or tryptophan. Each record gives: V gene, clone size, J gene, D gene, CDR3 protein, CDR3 DNA. The D gene is left open where the match is weak. The size field is filled for only some rows; it gives once, few, many or a size class.

V gene: TRBV3-1
clone size: NA
J gene: TRBJ2-7
D gene: NA
CDR3 protein: CASSSEWRQYF
CDR3 DNA: TGTGCCAGCAGCTCCGAATGGAGGCAGTACTTC

V gene: TRBV20-1
clone size: NA
J gene: TRBJ2-1
D gene: NA
CDR3 protein: CSAKNPSRASYNEQFF
CDR3 DNA: TGCAGTGCTAAAAACCCGTCTCGGGCGTCCTACAATGAGCAGTTCTTC

V gene: TRBV28
clone size: NA
J gene: TRBJ2-3
D gene: TRBD1
CDR3 protein: CASSTSGTVRDRYAYF
CDR3 DNA: TGTGCCAGCAGTACCTCCGGGACAGTTAGAGACAGATACGCGTATTTT

V gene: TRBV2
clone size: NA
J gene: TRBJ2-7
D gene: NA
CDR3 protein: CASRENRKGSEQYF
CDR3 DNA: TGTGCCAGCAGGGAAAATAGGAAGGGGTCCGAGCAGTACTTC

V gene: TRBV12-3/TRBV12-4
clone size: NA
J gene: TRBJ2-7
D gene: NA
CDR3 protein: CASSLGQNTYEQYF
CDR3 DNA: TGTGCCAGCAGTTTAGGGCAGAATACCTACGAGCAGTACTTC

V gene: TRBV20-1
clone size: NA
J gene: TRBJ2-7
D gene: TRBD2
CDR3 protein: CSGTSGRAVYEQYF
CDR3 DNA: TGCAGTGGGACTAGCGGGAGGGCCGTTTACGAGCAGTACTTC

V gene: TRBV5-1
clone size: NA
J gene: TRBJ1-1
D gene: NA
CDR3 protein: CASSWRRGNTEAFF
CDR3 DNA: TGCGCCAGCAGCTGGCGCAGGGGGAACACTGAAGCTTTCTTT

V gene: TRBV2
clone size: NA
J gene: TRBJ2-1
D gene: TRBD2
CDR3 protein: CASRGTSGRAYEQFF
CDR3 DNA: TGTGCCAGCAGGGGGACTAGCGGGAGGGCCTATGAGCAGTTCTTC

V gene: TRBV7-2
clone size: NA
J gene: TRBJ2-7
D gene: NA
CDR3 protein: CASSLAAGYEQYF
CDR3 DNA: TGTGCCAGCAGCTTAGCCGCCGGTTACGAGCAGTACTTC

V gene: TRBV5-1
clone size: NA
J gene: TRBJ2-6
D gene: NA
CDR3 protein: CASSFIHTGANVLTF
CDR3 DNA: TGCGCCAGCAGCTTTATTCACACTGGGGCCAACGTCCTGACTTTC

V gene: TRBV14
clone size: NA
J gene: TRBJ2-2
D gene: NA
CDR3 protein: CASSQARDTGELFF
CDR3 DNA: TGTGCCAGCAGCCAAGCGCGGGACACCGGGGAGCTGTTTTTT

V gene: TRBV11-1
clone size: once
J gene: TRBJ2-1
D gene: TRBD2
CDR3 protein: CASKGGALVTGNEQFF
CDR3 DNA: TGTGCCAGCAAGGGAGGGGCTCTGGTAACGGGCAATGAGCAGTTCTTC

V gene: TRBV20-1
clone size: NA
J gene: TRBJ2-5
D gene: TRBD2
CDR3 protein: CSATVLRIAGAQTQYF
CDR3 DNA: TGCAGTGCCACGGTGTTGAGAATAGCGGGAGCCCAGACCCAGTACTTC

V gene: TRBV7-2
clone size: once
J gene: TRBJ2-7
D gene: TRBD2
CDR3 protein: CASSFSSGMSSHERYF
CDR3 DNA: TGTGCCAGCAGCTTCTCGAGCGGGATGAGTAGTCACGAGCGGTACTTC

V gene: TRBV5-1
clone size: NA
J gene: TRBJ2-2
D gene: TRBD2
CDR3 protein: CASSLAGGAKNTGELFF
CDR3 DNA: TGCGCCAGCAGCTTGGCCGGGGGGGCGAAGAACACCGGGGAGCTGTTTTTT

V gene: TRBV14
clone size: NA
J gene: TRBJ2-3
D gene: NA
CDR3 protein: CASSRDSDADAQYF
CDR3 DNA: TGTGCCAGCAGCCGTGACAGCGATGCAGATGCGCAGTATTTT

V gene: TRBV20-1
clone size: few
J gene: TRBJ2-7
D gene: NA
CDR3 protein: CSGAKRSGYEQYF
CDR3 DNA: TGCAGTGGGGCGAAGCGGAGTGGCTACGAGCAGTACTTC

V gene: TRBV20-1
clone size: NA
J gene: TRBJ2-3
D gene: NA
CDR3 protein: CSAGLMAGSTDTQYF
CDR3 DNA: TGCAGTGCTGGTCTTATGGCGGGGAGCACAGATACGCAGTATTTT

V gene: TRBV28
clone size: few
J gene: TRBJ1-1
D gene: TRBD1
CDR3 protein: CASSFARGPNTEAFF
CDR3 DNA: TGTGCCAGCAGTTTCGCCAGGGGGCCGAACACTGAAGCTTTCTTT

V gene: TRBV27
clone size: NA
J gene: TRBJ2-3
D gene: NA
CDR3 protein: CASSLSRLGGFADTQYF
CDR3 DNA: TGTGCCAGCAGTTTATCCAGACTAGGGGGGTTCGCAGATACGCAGTATTTT

V gene: TRBV6-5
clone size: few
J gene: TRBJ2-5
D gene: TRBD1
CDR3 protein: CASGWTGVKETQYF
CDR3 DNA: TGTGCCAGCGGCTGGACAGGGGTGAAAGAGACCCAGTACTTC

V gene: TRBV6-5
clone size: NA
J gene: TRBJ2-7
D gene: NA
CDR3 protein: CASRNRATYNEQYF
CDR3 DNA: TGCGCCAGCAGAAACCGGGCCACCTACAATGAGCAGTACTTC

V gene: TRBV15
clone size: once
J gene: TRBJ1-1
D gene: NA
CDR3 protein: CATSRGHPGMNTEAFF
CDR3 DNA: TGTGCCACCAGCAGAGGGCACCCAGGAATGAACACGGAAGCTTTCTTT

V gene: TRBV6-5
clone size: few
J gene: TRBJ2-7
D gene: TRBD2
CDR3 protein: CASRTSRLADYEQYF
CDR3 DNA: TGTGCCAGCAGGACGTCTAGACTAGCGGACTACGAGCAGTACTTC

V gene: TRBV5-1
clone size: NA
J gene: TRBJ2-1
D gene: TRBD2
CDR3 protein: CASSPGLAGVGEQFF
CDR3 DNA: TGCGCCAGCAGCCCGGGACTAGCGGGAGTGGGTGAGCAGTTCTTC

V gene: TRBV7-2
clone size: NA
J gene: TRBJ1-5
D gene: NA
CDR3 protein: CASSPGWGFSNQPQHF
CDR3 DNA: TGTGCCAGCAGCCCTGGGTGGGGTTTTAGCAATCAGCCCCAGCATTTT

V gene: TRBV20-1
clone size: many
J gene: TRBJ2-5
D gene: TRBD2
CDR3 protein: CSARAGGRVETQYF
CDR3 DNA: TGCAGTGCTAGAGCGGGCGGGAGAGTGGAGACCCAGTACTTC

V gene: TRBV6-1
clone size: NA
J gene: TRBJ2-5
D gene: NA
CDR3 protein: CASRRRARRGETQYF
CDR3 DNA: TGTGCCAGCAGGCGACGAGCGCGAAGGGGGGAGACCCAGTACTTC

V gene: TRBV7-2
clone size: few
J gene: TRBJ2-5
D gene: TRBD2
CDR3 protein: CASSAQGLAGETGGETQYF
CDR3 DNA: TGTGCCAGCAGCGCCCAAGGACTAGCGGGAGAAACCGGGGGGGAGACCCAGTACTTC

V gene: TRBV24-1
clone size: NA
J gene: TRBJ2-5
D gene: TRBD1
CDR3 protein: CATAGQGGETQYF
CDR3 DNA: TGTGCCACCGCTGGACAGGGTGGGGAGACCCAGTACTTC

V gene: TRBV7-9
clone size: NA
J gene: TRBJ1-2
D gene: TRBD1
CDR3 protein: CASSLNGQGGYGYTF
CDR3 DNA: TGTGCCAGCAGCTTGAATGGACAGGGCGGGTATGGCTACACCTTC

V gene: TRBV5-1
clone size: few
J gene: TRBJ1-6
D gene: NA
CDR3 protein: CASSLSVSDSPLHF
CDR3 DNA: TGCGCCAGCAGCTTGAGCGTTTCAGATTCACCCCTCCACTTT

V gene: TRBV29-1
clone size: few
J gene: TRBJ1-1
D gene: NA
CDR3 protein: CSVEDQRLLYSEAFF
CDR3 DNA: TGCAGCGTTGAAGATCAAAGGCTGCTTTACTCTGAAGCTTTCTTT

V gene: TRBV5-5
clone size: NA
J gene: TRBJ2-1
D gene: TRBD2
CDR3 protein: CASSRTGTSGLKGQFF
CDR3 DNA: TGTGCCAGCAGCAGAACCGGGACTAGCGGACTGAAAGGGCAGTTCTTC

V gene: TRBV29-1
clone size: once
J gene: TRBJ2-7
D gene: NA
CDR3 protein: CSVVGRRDSPYEQYF
CDR3 DNA: TGCAGCGTTGTGGGAAGGAGGGACAGTCCCTACGAGCAGTACTTC

V gene: TRBV14
clone size: NA
J gene: TRBJ2-5
D gene: TRBD2
CDR3 protein: CASSLNLGLADETQYF
CDR3 DNA: TGTGCCAGCAGCCTCAACCTGGGACTAGCGGATGAGACCCAGTACTTC

V gene: TRBV29-1
clone size: many
J gene: TRBJ2-7
D gene: NA
CDR3 protein: CSVVKGPSYEQYF
CDR3 DNA: TGCAGCGTTGTTAAGGGTCCCTCCTACGAGCAGTACTTC

V gene: TRBV6-6
clone size: NA
J gene: TRBJ1-1
D gene: NA
CDR3 protein: CASSYASGNTEAFF
CDR3 DNA: TGTGCCAGCAGTTACGCGTCAGGGAACACTGAAGCTTTCTTT

V gene: TRBV15
clone size: NA
J gene: TRBJ2-7
D gene: NA
CDR3 protein: CATSRDLVAYEQYF
CDR3 DNA: TGTGCCACCAGCAGAGATCTTGTAGCCTACGAGCAGTACTTC

V gene: TRBV24-1
clone size: few
J gene: TRBJ2-6
D gene: NA
CDR3 protein: CATTHGDSGANVLTF
CDR3 DNA: TGTGCCACCACCCACGGAGACTCTGGGGCCAACGTCCTGACTTTC

V gene: TRBV20-1
clone size: few
J gene: TRBJ2-7
D gene: NA
CDR3 protein: CSATSDSLGEQYF
CDR3 DNA: TGCAGTGCTACCTCAGACAGCCTCGGCGAGCAGTACTTC

V gene: TRBV7-2
clone size: NA
J gene: TRBJ2-7
D gene: NA
CDR3 protein: CASRVGTSYEQYF
CDR3 DNA: TGTGCCAGCAGGGTCGGCACCTCCTACGAGCAGTACTTC

V gene: TRBV6-1
clone size: NA
J gene: TRBJ1-1
D gene: NA
CDR3 protein: CASSEVGRLGDTEAFF
CDR3 DNA: TGTGCCAGCAGTGAAGTGGGACGACTAGGGGACACTGAAGCTTTCTTT

V gene: TRBV20-1
clone size: few
J gene: TRBJ2-3
D gene: NA
CDR3 protein: CSETRAGTDTQYF
CDR3 DNA: TGCAGTGAGACTAGGGCTGGCACAGATACGCAGTATTTT

V gene: TRBV29-1
clone size: few
J gene: TRBJ2-5
D gene: TRBD1
CDR3 protein: CSVEEGGGETQYF
CDR3 DNA: TGCAGCGTTGAAGAAGGGGGCGGAGAGACCCAGTACTTC

V gene: TRBV5-1
clone size: NA
J gene: TRBJ2-7
D gene: TRBD1
CDR3 protein: CASSTEGQGYEQYF
CDR3 DNA: TGCGCCAGCAGCACCGAGGGACAGGGTTACGAGCAGTACTTC

V gene: TRBV12-3/TRBV12-4
clone size: NA
J gene: TRBJ2-1
D gene: TRBD1
CDR3 protein: CASSLVQGLYNEQFF
CDR3 DNA: TGTGCCAGCAGTTTAGTACAGGGGCTTTACAATGAGCAGTTCTTC

V gene: TRBV20-1
clone size: NA
J gene: TRBJ2-1
D gene: NA
CDR3 protein: CSARDWASGLSYNEQFF
CDR3 DNA: TGCAGTGCTAGAGATTGGGCGAGCGGCCTCTCCTACAATGAGCAGTTCTTC

V gene: TRBV11-2
clone size: NA
J gene: TRBJ2-1
D gene: NA
CDR3 protein: CASSLGRQGEQFF
CDR3 DNA: TGTGCCAGCAGCTTGGGACGTCAAGGTGAGCAGTTCTTC